These T cell receptor beta chains were read from a single sample in a study of beta chain features in type 1 diabetes. Profiling relied on immunoSEQ multiplex PCR, and the TCRdb table lists in-frame clones only, not all of them. The table lists 250,000 or so clones, about 25% of them singletons, with roughly 4% in the top ten. The sequencing input was central memory CD4+ T cells from blood. The receptor set was obtained from a man aged 25-45 years in good health. Both conserved end residues are part of each CDR3. Fields, in order: CDR3 protein, CDR3 DNA, clone size, J gene, D gene, V gene. D genes are given only for firm matches. Only part of the rows carry a size: once, few, many, or a class if the clone is expanded.

cdr3_aa: CSVEVGGQPQHF
cdr3_nt: TGCAGCGTTGAGGTAGGGGGTCAGCCCCAGCATTTT
clone_size: NA
j_call: TRBJ1-5
d_call: NA
v_call: TRBV29-1

cdr3_aa: CSVSAVGNTEAFF
cdr3_nt: TGCAGCGTTTCGGCGGTAGGGAACACTGAAGCTTTCTTT
clone_size: NA
j_call: TRBJ1-1
d_call: NA
v_call: TRBV29-1

cdr3_aa: CASSQTWRGAGDTQYF
cdr3_nt: TGTGCCAGCAGCCAGACTTGGCGGGGGGCCGGAGATACGCAGTATTTT
clone_size: NA
j_call: TRBJ2-3
d_call: TRBD2
v_call: TRBV7-9

cdr3_aa: CKVGGHNQEQFF
cdr3_nt: TGCAAGGTGGGGGGCCACAATCAAGAGCAGTTCTTC
clone_size: few
j_call: TRBJ2-1
d_call: NA
v_call: TRBV29-1

cdr3_aa: CASSFRAAEAFF
cdr3_nt: TGTGCCAGCTCTTTCCGAGCCGCTGAAGCTTTCTTT
clone_size: many
j_call: TRBJ1-1
d_call: NA
v_call: TRBV18

cdr3_aa: CASSLPYNEQFF
cdr3_nt: TGTGCCAGCAGCTTACCTTACAATGAGCAGTTCTTC
clone_size: few
j_call: TRBJ2-1
d_call: NA
v_call: TRBV7-9

cdr3_aa: CAWGLAGIANTGELFF
cdr3_nt: TGTGCCTGGGGACTAGCGGGGATCGCGAACACCGGGGAGCTGTTTTTT
clone_size: NA
j_call: TRBJ2-2
d_call: TRBD2
v_call: TRBV30

cdr3_aa: CASSQAYRGRTEAFF
cdr3_nt: TGCGCCAGCAGCCAGGCATACAGGGGCCGGACTGAAGCTTTCTTT
clone_size: once
j_call: TRBJ1-1
d_call: TRBD1
v_call: TRBV4-1

cdr3_aa: CASSLAGQGNGELFF
cdr3_nt: TGCGCCAGCAGCTTGGCCGGACAGGGAAACGGGGAGCTGTTTTTT
clone_size: NA
j_call: TRBJ2-2
d_call: TRBD1
v_call: TRBV5-1

cdr3_aa: CASSLNPGQGSEQYF
cdr3_nt: TGCGCCAGCAGCTTGAATCCGGGACAGGGTTCCGAGCAGTACTTC
clone_size: few
j_call: TRBJ2-7
d_call: TRBD1
v_call: TRBV5-1

cdr3_aa: CASTLSATSGKETQYF
cdr3_nt: TGTGCCAGCACCCTCAGTGCGACTAGCGGAAAAGAGACCCAGTACTTC
clone_size: few
j_call: TRBJ2-5
d_call: TRBD2
v_call: TRBV7-2

cdr3_aa: CSAGRRNTEAFF
cdr3_nt: TGCAGCGCTGGACGGCGGAACACTGAAGCTTTCTTT
clone_size: NA
j_call: TRBJ1-1
d_call: NA
v_call: TRBV29-1

cdr3_aa: CASSFVETQYF
cdr3_nt: TGTGCCAGCAGCTTTGTGGAGACCCAGTACTTC
clone_size: NA
j_call: TRBJ2-5
d_call: NA
v_call: TRBV7-9

cdr3_aa: CASSPGTGNNQPQHF
cdr3_nt: TGCGCCAGCAGCCCGGGGACAGGGAACAATCAGCCCCAGCATTTT
clone_size: few
j_call: TRBJ1-5
d_call: TRBD1
v_call: TRBV4-3

cdr3_aa: CSATPRAEAFF
cdr3_nt: TGCAGTGCTACCCCGCGGGCTGAAGCTTTCTTT
clone_size: NA
j_call: TRBJ1-1
d_call: NA
v_call: TRBV20-1

cdr3_aa: CSARGPYEQYF
cdr3_nt: TGCAGTGCTAGAGGCCCCTACGAGCAGTACTTC
clone_size: NA
j_call: TRBJ2-7
d_call: NA
v_call: TRBV20-1

cdr3_aa: CASSAPGAQADYGYTF
cdr3_nt: TGTGCCAGTAGCGCCCCCGGGGCCCAGGCGGACTATGGCTACACCTTC
clone_size: NA
j_call: TRBJ1-2
d_call: NA
v_call: TRBV9

cdr3_aa: CASSRSTGAGPTYEQYF
cdr3_nt: TGCGCCAGCAGCCGCAGCACCGGGGCAGGGCCAACCTACGAGCAGTACTTC
clone_size: NA
j_call: TRBJ2-7
d_call: NA
v_call: TRBV5-1

cdr3_aa: CASSSLPIETQYF
cdr3_nt: TGTGCCAGCAGCTCCCTCCCTATCGAGACCCAGTACTTC
clone_size: NA
j_call: TRBJ2-5
d_call: NA
v_call: TRBV5-4

cdr3_aa: CASSEGLAGGETQYF
cdr3_nt: TGTGCCAGCAGTGAGGGACTAGCGGGAGGGGAGACCCAGTACTTC
clone_size: NA
j_call: TRBJ2-5
d_call: TRBD2
v_call: TRBV25-1

cdr3_aa: CASTRTGVYEQYF
cdr3_nt: TGTGCCAGCACCAGGACAGGGGTCTACGAGCAGTACTTC
clone_size: NA
j_call: TRBJ2-7
d_call: TRBD1
v_call: TRBV6-1

cdr3_aa: CASRPADRTNEKLFF
cdr3_nt: TGTGCCAGCAGGCCTGCGGACAGGACTAATGAAAAACTGTTTTTT
clone_size: NA
j_call: TRBJ1-4
d_call: TRBD1
v_call: TRBV2

cdr3_aa: CASSEGQARYGGYTF
cdr3_nt: TGTGCCAGCAGTGAAGGGCAGGCCCGCTACGGAGGCTACACCTTC
clone_size: few
j_call: TRBJ1-2
d_call: NA
v_call: TRBV2

cdr3_aa: CASSQASHTEQYF
cdr3_nt: TGTGCCAGCAGCCAGGCCAGTCACACCGAGCAGTACTTC
clone_size: NA
j_call: TRBJ2-7
d_call: NA
v_call: TRBV27

cdr3_aa: CASGNYDSGANVLTF
cdr3_nt: TGTGCCAGCGGAAATTACGACTCTGGGGCCAACGTCCTGACTTTC
clone_size: NA
j_call: TRBJ2-6
d_call: NA
v_call: TRBV25-1

cdr3_aa: CSLTGEGGYTF
cdr3_nt: TGCAGCTTGACAGGGGAGGGTGGCTACACCTTC
clone_size: few
j_call: TRBJ1-2
d_call: TRBD1
v_call: TRBV29-1

cdr3_aa: CASSLDWVGTENYGYTF
cdr3_nt: TGTGCCAGCAGCTTAGATTGGGTTGGGACAGAAAACTATGGCTACACCTTC
clone_size: NA
j_call: TRBJ1-2
d_call: TRBD1
v_call: TRBV11-2

cdr3_aa: CASSLGGLRGQTQYF
cdr3_nt: TGTGCCAGCAGCTTAGGCGGACTCCGAGGGCAGACCCAGTACTTC
clone_size: few
j_call: TRBJ2-5
d_call: NA
v_call: TRBV7-2

cdr3_aa: CASSYSKAGPYNEQFF
cdr3_nt: TGTGCCAGCAGTTACTCGAAGGCGGGACCCTACAATGAGCAGTTCTTC
clone_size: NA
j_call: TRBJ2-1
d_call: NA
v_call: TRBV6-5

cdr3_aa: CASRFETVTEAFF
cdr3_nt: TGTGCCAGCAGGTTCGAGACAGTGACTGAAGCTTTCTTT
clone_size: NA
j_call: TRBJ1-1
d_call: NA
v_call: TRBV6-1

cdr3_aa: CATSSRSGSLTDTQYF
cdr3_nt: TGTGCCACCAGCTCCCGATCGGGCAGCCTCACAGATACGCAGTATTTT
clone_size: NA
j_call: TRBJ2-3
d_call: NA
v_call: TRBV15

cdr3_aa: CAWRLEKLFF
cdr3_nt: TGTGCCTGGAGATTAGAAAAACTGTTTTTT
clone_size: NA
j_call: TRBJ1-4
d_call: NA
v_call: TRBV30

cdr3_aa: CASSEVGTSGTLLKNEQFF
cdr3_nt: TGTGCCAGCAGTGAAGTAGGGACTAGCGGGACGCTGCTGAAGAATGAGCAGTTCTTC
clone_size: NA
j_call: TRBJ2-1
d_call: TRBD2
v_call: TRBV6-4

cdr3_aa: CASSLDGRGTDTQYF
cdr3_nt: TGTGCCAGCAGCTTGGATGGGAGGGGCACAGATACGCAGTATTTT
clone_size: many
j_call: TRBJ2-3
d_call: TRBD2
v_call: TRBV7-9

cdr3_aa: CASSLVSASTDTQYF
cdr3_nt: TGTGCCAGCAGCTTGGTGAGCGCTAGCACAGATACGCAGTATTTT
clone_size: few
j_call: TRBJ2-3
d_call: NA
v_call: TRBV5-4

cdr3_aa: CASSLEGFIDTQYF
cdr3_nt: TGTGCCAGCAGCTTAGAAGGGTTCATAGATACGCAGTATTTT
clone_size: NA
j_call: TRBJ2-3
d_call: NA
v_call: TRBV7-8

cdr3_aa: CASSLPTGEETQYF
cdr3_nt: TGTGCCAGCAGTCTACCGACAGGGGAGGAGACCCAGTACTTC
clone_size: NA
j_call: TRBJ2-5
d_call: TRBD1
v_call: TRBV28

cdr3_aa: CASSSPIRGNTEAFF
cdr3_nt: TGTGCCAGCAGTTCCCCCATCAGGGGGAACACTGAAGCTTTCTTT
clone_size: NA
j_call: TRBJ1-1
d_call: NA
v_call: TRBV27

cdr3_aa: CASSPPQTRDTQYF
cdr3_nt: TGTGCCAGCTCACCTCCGCAGACCCGAGATACGCAGTATTTT
clone_size: many
j_call: TRBJ2-3
d_call: NA
v_call: TRBV18

cdr3_aa: CASSITFSGTGGVETQYF
cdr3_nt: TGCGCCAGCAGCATAACCTTCTCCGGGACAGGGGGCGTAGAGACCCAGTACTTC
clone_size: many
j_call: TRBJ2-5
d_call: TRBD1
v_call: TRBV4-1

cdr3_aa: CASSTDRGYISPLHF
cdr3_nt: TGTGCCAGCAGCACGGACAGGGGATACATTTCACCCCTCCACTTT
clone_size: few
j_call: TRBJ1-6
d_call: TRBD1
v_call: TRBV7-2

cdr3_aa: CATSKGTSGRGTDTQYF
cdr3_nt: TGTGCCACCAGCAAAGGGACTAGCGGGAGGGGCACAGATACGCAGTATTTT
clone_size: few
j_call: TRBJ2-3
d_call: TRBD2
v_call: TRBV15

cdr3_aa: CASSRLAGIQETQYF
cdr3_nt: TGTGCCAGCAGCCGACTAGCGGGGATCCAAGAGACCCAGTACTTC
clone_size: NA
j_call: TRBJ2-5
d_call: TRBD2
v_call: TRBV6-5

cdr3_aa: CASSQDLGSPLHF
cdr3_nt: TGCGCCAGCAGCCAAGATTTGGGGTCACCCCTCCACTTT
clone_size: few
j_call: TRBJ1-6
d_call: NA
v_call: TRBV4-3

cdr3_aa: CASSELGVADGGQYF
cdr3_nt: TGTGCCAGCAGTGAATTAGGGGTAGCGGATGGGGGCCAGTACTTC
clone_size: many
j_call: TRBJ2-5
d_call: NA
v_call: TRBV25-1

cdr3_aa: CSATGTSFYEQFF
cdr3_nt: TGCAGCGCAACCGGGACTAGTTTTTATGAGCAGTTCTTC
clone_size: many
j_call: TRBJ2-1
d_call: TRBD2
v_call: TRBV29-1